The 11 T cell receptor beta chains below were found in one sample sequenced in a study of OX40 agonist ivuxolimab in advanced cancers. Assay used: immunoSEQ multiplex PCR; TCRdb lists only in-frame clones, some missing. The table has about 46,000 clones, about 90% seen once. Specimen: CD4+ or CD8+ T cells sorted from blood, collected in a trial of the OX40 agonist ivuxolimab. Source of these receptors: an adult with an advanced solid tumor such as melanoma, head and neck, liver or kidney cancer.

V and J are TRBV27 and TRBJ1-4, with a tentative D call TRBD1 (5 bases). V was pared by 3 bases and J by 5 bases, with 16 bases between. CDR3 size: 16 residues. Germline V gene sequence: CDR1 MNHEY, CDR2 SMNVEV (reference sequence). The chain's CDR3 is CASSFSGLPPNEKLFF. The CDR3 coding sequence is TGTGCCAGCAGTTTTTCAGGGCTCCCCCCAAATGAAAAACTGTTTTTT.

V usage is TRBV30 and J usage is TRBJ1-5; D is ambiguous. Germline V lookup: CDR1 GTSNPN, CDR2 SVGIG (reference sequence). V was shortened by 5 bases and J by 3 bases, with 11 bases between the two germline ends. The CDR3 covers 13 residues. The CDR3 DNA reads TGTGCCTGGTCCTTAATGGACAATCAGCCCCAGCATTTT. This gives the protein CAWSLMDNQPQHF.

The chain recombines TRBV7-9 with TRBJ2-7; D gene ambiguous. The germline CDR1 and CDR2 sequences are SEHNR and FQNEAQ (reference sequence). V was clipped by 2 bases and J by 6 bases, with 11 bases between them. The CDR3 runs to 13 residues. Here the CDR3 DNA reads TGTGCCAGCAGCTTAAACCCCACAGTCGAGCAGTACTTC. Translation gives CASSLNPTVEQYF.

This sequence joins TRBV7-9 and TRBJ1-1, with a weak D call TRBD1 (5 bases). There are 13 residues in the CDR3. Per the germline V gene, CDR1 is SEHNR and CDR2 is FQNEAQ (reference sequence). The germline V and J ends were trimmed by 5 bases and 9 bases, with 16 bases remaining between them. The CDR3 DNA reads TGTGCCAGCAGCCCCGAAGCGGGGGGGAAAGCTTTCTTT. It translates to CASSPEAGGKAFF.

The count of this clone is one. The gene calls are TRBV13 and TRBJ2-7, with TRBD1 matching over 7 bases. The V segment lost 5 bases and the J segment 0 bases; nucleotides outside the gene matches: 7. This CDR3 has 15 residues. Germline V gene data show CDR1 as PRHDT and CDR2 as FYEKMQ (reference sequence). For the CDR3, the DNA is TGTGCCAGCAGCCGCGAGGGGGCGAGCTCCTACGAGCAGTACTTC. Translated: CASSREGASSYEQYF.

The chain uses TRBV2 and TRBJ2-3; 12 bases match TRBD2. J gave up 2 bases and V 3 bases, and 9 bases lay outside the gene matches. CDR3 length: 18 amino acids. Germline V gene lookup returns CDR1 SNHLY and CDR2 FYNNEI. This chain's CDR3 is CASSEGLAGGPNTDTQYF. CDR3 nucleotide sequence: TGTGCCAGCAGTGAGGGGCTAGCGGGAGGGCCCAACACAGATACGCAGTATTTT. Drawing the rest from reference TRBV2 and TRBJ2-3, the complete variable domain is EPEVTQTPSHQVTQMGQEVILRCVPISNHLYFYWYRQILGQKVEFLVSFYNNEISEKSEIFDDQFSVERPDGSNFTLKIRSTKLEDSAMYFCASSEGLAGGPNTDTQYFGPGTRLTVL.

V gene TRBV6-1 combines with J gene TRBJ1-2; the match to TRBD1 covers 7 bases. From germline, CDR1 is MNHNS and CDR2 SASEGT. The V segment lost 4 bases and the J segment 4 bases; nucleotides outside the gene matches: 9. The CDR3 covers 15 residues. This CDR3 is CASSVRDSLGYGYTF. CDR3 nucleotide sequence: TGTGCCAGCAGTGTCCGGGACAGTTTGGGCTATGGCTACACCTTC.

The chain uses TRBV19 and TRBJ1-2, with a weak D call TRBD1 (6 bases). The CDR3 is made up of 15 amino acids. The V and J ends lost 5 bases and 8 bases respectively, with 21 bases between them. Germline CDR1 and CDR2: LNHDA and SQIVND (reference sequence). The CDR3 loop is CASSEAGALQFGYTF. The CDR3 nucleotides are TGTGCCAGTAGTGAGGCAGGGGCGTTGCAGTTCGGCTACACCTTC.

This sequence joins TRBV14 and TRBJ1-1; TRBD1 is a possible D gene (5 bases). The CDR3 sequence is 14 residues long. Germline V lookup: CDR1 SGHDN, CDR2 FVKESK. V was shortened by 3 bases and J by 0 bases, with 8 bases between the two germline ends. The CDR3 nucleotides read TGTGCCAGCAGCCAGGTGGGACTGAACACTGAAGCTTTCTTT. Encoded protein: CASSQVGLNTEAFF.

V and J are TRBV19 and TRBJ2-1; 7 bases align to TRBD1. The germline gives CDR1 LNHDA, CDR2 SQIVND (reference sequence). After removal of 6 bases from V and 7 bases from J, the junction contained 9 bases not matched to a gene. This CDR3 comprises 14 residues. In nucleotides, the CDR3 is TGTGCCAGTAGCGACAGGGCCTTTTATAATGAGCAGTTCTTC. It is translated as CASSDRAFYNEQFF.

The chain combines TRBV4-1 with TRBJ1-5, with D unresolved. Trimming shortened V by 4 bases and J by 0 bases, and 13 bases separated the two germline ends. The CDR3 sequence is 16 residues long. CDR1 and CDR2 (germline): MGHRA, YSYEKL. CDR3 in DNA: TGCGCCAGCAGCCCCCGGGAAATCACTAGCAATCAGCCCCAGCATTTT. Amino acid sequence: CASSPREITSNQPQHF.